This T cell receptor beta chain was retrieved from a study of blood T cell repertoires in COVID-19. Sequenced by immunoSEQ multiplex PCR; TCRdb stores in-frame clones only, minus some. The table records about 160,000 clones, 75% to 80% of them present only once. Trimming removed 4 bases at V and 0 bases at J, with 10 bases between. This CDR3 is 15 amino acids long. From germline, CDR1 is MGHRA and CDR2 YSYEKL. J is TRBJ1-5 and V is TRBV4-1; D gene ambiguous. The sequenced sample consisted of peripheral blood. The TCR originated in a woman older than 75 with acute or convalescent COVID-19. The CDR3 sequence: CASSRGGYSNQPQHF. DNA of the CDR3: TGCGCCAGCAGCCGGGGAGGCTATAGCAATCAGCCCCAGCATTTT.